The TCR beta chain under discussion was sequenced for a study of beta chain features in type 1 diabetes. The whole isolated RNA underwent reverse transcription, so sequencing captured expressed TCRB transcripts. The read count averaged around 4 million across naive, central memory and regulatory T cell samples. TCRdb's copy holds only in-frame clones and misses some; the assay was immunoSEQ multiplex PCR. The sample lists about 320,000 clones, around 13% occurring once. This clone was counted a few times. With 9 bases clipped from V and 1 base from J, the junction kept 9 bases outside the gene matches. There are 15 residues in the CDR3. Germline values: CDR1 ENHRY, CDR2 SYGVKD. CD4+ cells of the naive, central memory, regulatory and stem cell-like memory types were sorted via CD45RO/CCR7/CD25/CD127/CD95/CD27.

The rearrangement links TRBV10-3 to TRBJ2-3; TRBD1 agrees at 8 bases. Sequencing used central memory CD4+ T cells from blood. The sequence was collected from a man aged 30 to 45 in good health. CDR3 nucleotides: TGTGCCATTAGGACAGGGCCGACTGGCACAGATACGCAGTATTTT. Residues: CAIRTGPTGTDTQYF.